These T cell receptor beta chains were read from a single sample in a study of regulatory T cells in long-lasting Graves disease. TCRdb processed the multiplex PCR reads anew with MiXCR; each CDR3 protein has one entry. The table has just over 600,000 distinct CDR3 sequences, roughly 15% seen once. This same sample was also part of a study on T cells in Graves' hyperthyroidism and ophthalmopathy.

The input for sequencing was peripheral blood mononuclear cells (PBMCs), taken at new diagnosis, from a patient treated with antithyroid drugs. The receptors here all came from a woman younger than 45 with Graves disease. The CDR3 runs from the conserved cysteine through the conserved F or W. The D gene is left open where the match is weak. Not all rows give a size; the values are once, few, many and, for expanded clones, a class.

v_call	d_call	j_call	clone_size	cdr3_nt	cdr3_aa
TRBV11-2	-	TRBJ2-5	many	TGTGCCAGCAGCTTCCCAGGGGTGGGAGAGACCCAGTACTTC	CASSFPGVGETQYF
TRBV3-1	-	TRBJ2-7	many	TGTGCCAGCAGCCAAGAGAAGCGCGAGCAGTACTTC	CASSQEKREQYF
TRBV20-1	TRBD1	TRBJ2-2	few	TGCAGTGCTAGAAAAGGGGGCCGGAACACCGGGGAGCTGTTTTTT	CSARKGGRNTGELFF
TRBV6-1	-	TRBJ1-1	-	TGTGCCAGCAGTGAAAACCCAGGGGTCACTGAAGCTTTCTTT	CASSENPGVTEAFF
TRBV28	-	TRBJ1-5	-	TGTGCCAGCAATTATGACCCCGATCAGCCCCAGCATTTT	CASNYDPDQPQHF
TRBV20-1	TRBD2	TRBJ2-4	few	TGCAGTGCTCCTAAGGAGGCGGGAGGAGACATTCAGTACTTC	CSAPKEAGGDIQYF
TRBV19	TRBD1	TRBJ1-2	-	TGTGCCAGTAGTATTTTAGGATTCAGGGGGCGCGGTTTGAATGGCTACACCTTC	CASSILGFRGRGLNGYTF
TRBV19	TRBD2	TRBJ2-5	-	TGTGCCAGTAGTATGACCGTGTCGACTAGCGGGAGTTCAGAGACCCAGTACTTC	CASSMTVSTSGSSETQYF
TRBV20-1	TRBD1	TRBJ2-7	-	TGCAGTGCTGGGGACAGGGCCTCCTCCTACGAGCAGTACTTC	CSAGDRASSYEQYF
TRBV7-9	-	TRBJ1-2	-	TGTGCCAGCAGCTTAGCGCCCAGGGTCTATGGCTACACCTTC	CASSLAPRVYGYTF
TRBV20-1	-	TRBJ1-1	-	TGCAGTGCCACAGGACTTCCAGGTACACCTGAAGCTTTCTTT	CSATGLPGTPEAFF
TRBV30	-	TRBJ2-2	few	TGTGCCTGGAGTCCGGTCCTTTCCACCGGGGAGCTGTTTTTT	CAWSPVLSTGELFF
TRBV19	-	TRBJ1-2	-	TGTGCCAGTAGCCCAGGGTACCTCAGGGGTGGCTACACCTTC	CASSPGYLRGGYTF
TRBV12-3/TRBV12-4	TRBD2	TRBJ2-1	many	TGTGCCAGCAGTCTTAGCGGGAGGGCCTTCTATGAGCAGTTCTTC	CASSLSGRAFYEQFF
TRBV28	-	TRBJ2-1	many	TGTGCCAGCAGTTATGGGGGGACGGGAGCCTACAATGAGCAGTTCTTC	CASSYGGTGAYNEQFF
TRBV27	-	TRBJ2-6	-	TGTGCCAGCAGTTTAAGAACGGACAGCCTTAGCTCTGGGGCCAACGTCCTGACTTTC	CASSLRTDSLSSGANVLTF
TRBV20-1	TRBD2	TRBJ2-7	-	TGCAGTGCCATCCGGACTAGCGTCTACGAGCAGTACTTC	CSAIRTSVYEQYF
TRBV27	-	TRBJ1-2	many	TGTGCCAGCAGCCCGACCGACACCATAGGAGGCTACACCTTC	CASSPTDTIGGYTF
TRBV18	-	TRBJ2-4	-	TGTGCCAGCTCACCACCGGGGGCGGCCAAAAACATTCAGTACTTC	CASSPPGAAKNIQYF
TRBV19	TRBD2	TRBJ2-1	few	TGTGCCAGTACCCGGGGACTAGCATCTTACAATGAGCAGTTCTTC	CASTRGLASYNEQFF
TRBV20-1	-	TRBJ2-5	many	TGCAGTGCTAGAGGATGGCGGGAAGGAGAGACCCAGTACTTC	CSARGWREGETQYF
TRBV6-1	-	TRBJ2-1	-	TGTGCCACCGTCCTTACTTTCTCGGGAATCGGTGAGCAGTTCTTC	CATVLTFSGIGEQFF
TRBV13	-	TRBJ2-1	few	TGTGCCAGCAGCCGACCTGTCGGGTCCTACAATGAGCAGTTCTTC	CASSRPVGSYNEQFF
TRBV2	-	TRBJ1-5	many	TGTGCCAGCAGTCAGGAGGGGGTAGGAAATCAGCCCCAGCATTTT	CASSQEGVGNQPQHF
TRBV29-1	TRBD2	TRBJ2-7	many	TGCAGCGTGACAGCGGGAGGTGGACGCGAGCAGTACTTC	CSVTAGGGREQYF
TRBV10-3	TRBD2	TRBJ2-3	few	TGTGCCATCATGGGGGCACTAGCGGGAGTAGGAGGTACGCAGTATTTT	CAIMGALAGVGGTQYF
TRBV3-1	TRBD1	TRBJ1-4	many	TGTGCCAGCACCAAGCGACAGGGCGATAATGAAAAACTGTTTTTT	CASTKRQGDNEKLFF